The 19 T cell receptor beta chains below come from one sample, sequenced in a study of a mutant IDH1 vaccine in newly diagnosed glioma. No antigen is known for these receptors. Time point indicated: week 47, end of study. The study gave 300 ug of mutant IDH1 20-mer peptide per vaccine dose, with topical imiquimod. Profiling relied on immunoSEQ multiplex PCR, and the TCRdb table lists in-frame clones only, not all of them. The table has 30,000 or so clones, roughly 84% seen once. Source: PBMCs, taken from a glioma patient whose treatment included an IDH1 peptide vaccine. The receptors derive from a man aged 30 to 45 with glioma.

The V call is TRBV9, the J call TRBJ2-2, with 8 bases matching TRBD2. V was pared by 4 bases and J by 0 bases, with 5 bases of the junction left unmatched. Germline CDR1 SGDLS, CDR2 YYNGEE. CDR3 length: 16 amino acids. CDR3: CASSPRLAPNTGELFF. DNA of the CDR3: TGTGCCAGCAGCCCTAGACTAGCGCCGAACACCGGGGAGCTGTTTTTT.

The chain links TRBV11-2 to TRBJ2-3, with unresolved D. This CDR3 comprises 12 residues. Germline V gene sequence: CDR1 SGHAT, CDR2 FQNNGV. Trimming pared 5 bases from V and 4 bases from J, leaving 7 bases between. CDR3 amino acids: CASSPRSDTQYF. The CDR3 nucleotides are TGTGCCAGCAGCCCCCGCTCAGATACGCAGTATTTT.

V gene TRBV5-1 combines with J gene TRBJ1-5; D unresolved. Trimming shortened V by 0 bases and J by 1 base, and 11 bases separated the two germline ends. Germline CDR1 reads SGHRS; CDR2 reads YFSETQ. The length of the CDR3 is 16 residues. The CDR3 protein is CASSLGPGNSNQPQHF. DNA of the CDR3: TGCGCCAGCAGCTTGGGCCCCGGCAACAGCAATCAGCCCCAGCATTTT.

The DNA for the CDR3 is TGTGCCAGCAGCCCCCGGGACCGCCTTTGGGCCAACGTCCTGACTTTC. Protein product: CASSPRDRLWANVLTF. The V call is TRBV14, the J call TRBJ2-6; the D call may be TRBD1 or TRBD2 (5 bases each). CDR1 and CDR2 from the germline V gene are SGHDN and FVKESK. The CDR3 extends over 16 amino acids. Deletions cut 4 bases from V and 5 bases from J, with 15 bases between.

The CDR3 DNA sequence: TGTGCCTGTAGGGGACAGGGGGATGAGCAGTACTTC. Residues: CACRGQGDEQYF. V gene TRBV30 combines with J gene TRBJ2-7; 11 bases are shared with TRBD1. Losses at the gene ends were 6 bases for V and 7 bases for J; bases not matched to a gene: 5. The CDR3 sequence is 12 residues long. CDR1 is GTSNPN and CDR2 is SVGIG in the germline V gene (reference sequence).

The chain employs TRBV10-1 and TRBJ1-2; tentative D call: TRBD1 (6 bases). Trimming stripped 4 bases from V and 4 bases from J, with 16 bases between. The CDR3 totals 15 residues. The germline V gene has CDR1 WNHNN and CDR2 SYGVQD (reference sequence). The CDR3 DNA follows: TGCGCCAGCAGTGGATCAAACACAGGGATCTATGGCTACACCTTC. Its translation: CASSGSNTGIYGYTF.

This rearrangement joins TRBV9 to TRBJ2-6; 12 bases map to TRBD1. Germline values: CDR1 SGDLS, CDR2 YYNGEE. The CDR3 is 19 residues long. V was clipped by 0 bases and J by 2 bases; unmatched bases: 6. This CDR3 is CASSVAAGTGGTGANVLTF. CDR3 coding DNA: TGTGCCAGCAGCGTAGCTGCCGGGACAGGGGGCACTGGGGCCAACGTCCTGACTTTC.

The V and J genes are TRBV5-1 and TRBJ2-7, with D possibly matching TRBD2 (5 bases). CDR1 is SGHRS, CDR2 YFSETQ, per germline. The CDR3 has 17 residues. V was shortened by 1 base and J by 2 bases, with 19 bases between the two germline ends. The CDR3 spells CASSLYEARVGTYEQYF. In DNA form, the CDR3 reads TGCGCCAGCAGCTTGTACGAGGCGAGGGTGGGGACCTACGAGCAGTACTTC. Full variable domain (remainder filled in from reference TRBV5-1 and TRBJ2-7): KAGVTQTPRYLIKTRGQQVTLSCSPISGHRSVSWYQQTPGQGLQFLFEYFSETQRNKGNFPGRFSGRQFSNSRSEMNVSTLELGDSALYLCASSLYEARVGTYEQYFGPGTRLTVT.

CDR3 in amino acids: CASSVDLNQPQHF. CDR3 bases: TGTGCCAGCAGCGTAGATCTTAATCAGCCCCAGCATTTT. The chain links TRBV9 to TRBJ1-5; no definite D call. Germline CDR1 reads SGDLS; CDR2 reads YYNGEE. Trimming cost V 0 bases and J 4 bases, with 5 bases left between them. This CDR3 is built from 13 residues.

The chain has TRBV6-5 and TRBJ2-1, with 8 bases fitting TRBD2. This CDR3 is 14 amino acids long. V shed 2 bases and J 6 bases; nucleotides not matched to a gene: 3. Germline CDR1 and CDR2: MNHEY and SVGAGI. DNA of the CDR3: TGTGCCAGCAGTTACGGACTAGCCGCCAATGAGCAGTTCTTC. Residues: CASSYGLAANEQFF.

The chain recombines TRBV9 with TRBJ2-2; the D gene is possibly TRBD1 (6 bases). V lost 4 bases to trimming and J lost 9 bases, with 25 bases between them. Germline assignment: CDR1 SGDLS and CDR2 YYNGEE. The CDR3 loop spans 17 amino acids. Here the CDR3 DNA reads TGTGCCAGCAGCACCTGGACAGCTGGTTTTGCGGACCGGGAGCTGTTTTTT. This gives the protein CASSTWTAGFADRELFF.

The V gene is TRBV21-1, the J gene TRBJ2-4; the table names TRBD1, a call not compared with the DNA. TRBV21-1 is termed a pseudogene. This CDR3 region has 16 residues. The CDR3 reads CAAADRVTTAKNIQYF. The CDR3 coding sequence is TGTGCGGCGGCGGACAGGGTTACGACGGCCAAAAACATTCAGTACTTC.

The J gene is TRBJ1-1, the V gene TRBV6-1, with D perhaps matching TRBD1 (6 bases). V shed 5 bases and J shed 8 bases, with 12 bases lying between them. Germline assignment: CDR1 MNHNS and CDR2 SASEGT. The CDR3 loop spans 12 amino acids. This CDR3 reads CASSRDISEAFF. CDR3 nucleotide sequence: TGTGCCAGCAGTAGGGACATTTCGGAAGCTTTCTTT.

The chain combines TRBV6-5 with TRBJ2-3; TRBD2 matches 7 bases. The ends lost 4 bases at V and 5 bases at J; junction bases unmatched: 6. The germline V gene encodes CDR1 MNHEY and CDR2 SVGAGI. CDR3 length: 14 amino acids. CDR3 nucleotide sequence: TGTGCCAGCAGTTTCCGCGGGGGTGTAGATACGCAGTATTTT. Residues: CASSFRGGVDTQYF.

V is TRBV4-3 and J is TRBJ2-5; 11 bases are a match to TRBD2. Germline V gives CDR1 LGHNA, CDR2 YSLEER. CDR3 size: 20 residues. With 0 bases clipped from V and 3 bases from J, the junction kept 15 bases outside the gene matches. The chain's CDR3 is CASSQEGPLAGVPRKETQYF. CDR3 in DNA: TGCGCCAGCAGCCAAGAAGGGCCACTAGCGGGGGTGCCTAGGAAAGAGACCCAGTACTTC.

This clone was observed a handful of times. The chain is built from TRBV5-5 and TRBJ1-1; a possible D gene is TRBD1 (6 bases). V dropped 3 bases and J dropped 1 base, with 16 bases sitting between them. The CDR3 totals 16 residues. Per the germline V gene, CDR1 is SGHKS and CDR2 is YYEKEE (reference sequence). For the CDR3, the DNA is TGTGCCAGCAGCTGGGGGGGGCTAAGATCGAACACTGAAGCTTTCTTT. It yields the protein CASSWGGLRSNTEAFF.

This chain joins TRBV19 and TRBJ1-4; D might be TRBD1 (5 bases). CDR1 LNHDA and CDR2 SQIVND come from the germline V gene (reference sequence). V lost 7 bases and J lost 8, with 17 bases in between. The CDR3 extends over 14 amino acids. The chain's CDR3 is CASTVSGRGEKLFF. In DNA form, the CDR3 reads TGTGCCAGTACGGTCTCGGGACGAGGGGAAAAACTGTTTTTT.

The CDR3: CASSPGTESANEKLFF. CDR3 bases: TGCGCCAGCAGCCCGGGGACAGAATCAGCTAATGAAAAACTGTTTTTT. The chain has TRBV5-1 and TRBJ1-4, with 7 bases matching TRBD1. The V gene end was trimmed by 4 bases and the J gene end by 3 bases; junction bases not matched to a gene: 9. The germline V gene encodes CDR1 SGHRS and CDR2 YFSETQ. The CDR3 is 16 residues long. Drawing the rest from reference TRBV5-1 and TRBJ1-4, the complete variable domain is KAGVTQTPRYLIKTRGQQVTLSCSPISGHRSVSWYQQTPGQGLQFLFEYFSETQRNKGNFPGRFSGRQFSNSRSEMNVSTLELGDSALYLCASSPGTESANEKLFFGSGTQLSVL.

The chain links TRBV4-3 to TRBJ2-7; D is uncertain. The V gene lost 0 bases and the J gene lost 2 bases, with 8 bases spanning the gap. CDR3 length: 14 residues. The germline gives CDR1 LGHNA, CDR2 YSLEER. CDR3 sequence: CASSQDLSTYEQYF. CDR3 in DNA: TGCGCCAGCAGCCAAGATCTGAGCACCTACGAGCAGTACTTC.